This record looks at one TCR beta chain sequence and its context. Its antigen has not been determined. A read error may be the cause here, since a much bigger clone is one base away. This specimen comes from a study of type 1 and type 2 diabetes patients listed by TCRdb under 2016. Broadly, across the study: Eight or nine type 1 diabetes patients, four type 2 diabetes patients and 6 or 7 nondiabetic controls, all recruited in China, made up the cohort. Type 2 diabetes patients served as a disease comparison group for the type 1 diabetes patients. TCRbeta repertoires were profiled by high-throughput sequencing in the study to compare type 1 diabetes, type 2 diabetes and nondiabetic individuals. Across the study, CD4+ and CD8+ T cells were positively selected from PBMCs by means of CD4 or CD8 MicroBeads on MACS columns. Altogether, about 20 million paired-end reads were produced across the whole study. V gene usage was similar between roughly 19-cycle and approximately 25-cycle amplification, suggesting similar primer efficiencies and random PCR bias. TCRbeta libraries were sequenced paired-end on Illumina HiSeq 2000 or MiSeq instruments. Findings and caveats that apply to the study as a whole: Type 2 diabetes patients had few highly-expanded CD4+ clones, median one, accounting for a median roughly 3.8% of reads. Study groups were not matched for age and gender, which possibly biased interpretation. Type 2 diabetes repertoires showed high diversity, significantly greater than type 1 diabetes repertoires in both CD4+ and CD8+ T cells. Type 2 diabetes and control samples had highly correlated V and J gene usage patterns, with the correlation between samples averaging around 0.97. Since just a limited number of T2D and control samples were sequenced, some T1D-only HECs might also appear in more T2D or control samples.

The CDR1 and CDR2 encoded by the germline V gene are SGHTA and FQGNSA. The CDR3 measures 15 amino acids from cysteine to phenylalanine. Only CDR3 DNA is held: 45 bases, read in frame from base 1. For sequencing, an Illumina MiSeq was employed. Genomic DNA from sorted T cell subsets was used as template for TCRbeta CDR3 amplification. The TCRbeta CDR3 region was amplified by multiplex PCR using 30 forward and 13 reverse primers. AMPure XP beads were used to purify the PCR products, after which a second 25-cycle PCR added indices and adaptors. Before sequencing, the QIAquick Gel Extraction Kit was used to gel-purify the libraries. In the authors' own workflow: Paired-end reads were merged using FLASH and were aligned with IgBLAST to IMGT V, D and J germline references. Reads with below 70% alignment identity to germline references were discarded, and 11,114,426 reads were retained study-wide. CDR3 boundaries, reading frame and productivity were assigned following IMGT definitions. A highly-expanded clone was defined as any clone making up 1% or more of reads, and normalized Shannon entropy served as the measure of diversity. Unpaired two-tailed t-tests were used to test group differences in Shannon entropy. The public sequencing data were trimmed at Q25 with fastp and processed into clonotypes with MiXCR by TCRdb, which kept only in-frame beta chains. Each CDR3 protein gets just one entry, which takes the most common genes and DNA from the rows behind it. These V and J calls originate from TCRdb's pipeline instead of the authors' own analysis. Present in this sample are about 250,000 distinct CDR3 sequences, 40% to 50% of which were seen just once. The top ten hold 12% to 15% of the sample.

Every diabetic patient fulfilled standard classification criteria for type 1 or type 2 diabetes, and glucose and C-peptide were evaluated using WHO-recommended methods. Donors with other autoimmune diseases or infections within the previous four weeks were excluded from participation. Approximately 10 milliliters of peripheral blood were collected from each participant. PBMCs were isolated with LymphoPrep density separation. The rearrangement joined TRBV7-2 to TRBJ1-6; TRBD1 is a weak D gene call, 6 bases matching. The sequenced sample consisted of peripheral blood mononuclear cells (PBMCs). The source of this sequence is a man between 18 and 35 years old with type 2 diabetes. The CDR3 region: CASSPSRTVYSPPHF. At the DNA level, the sequence is TGTGCCAGCAGCCCGAGCAGGACAGTTTATTCACCCCCCCACTTT.